Listed below are T cell receptor beta chains from one sample, sequenced in a study of blood T cell repertoires in COVID-19. Method: immunoSEQ multiplex PCR; TCRdb's copy keeps in-frame clones and lacks some. The data hold over 85,000 clones, with around nine tenths observed a single time. The sequenced sample consisted of peripheral blood. The receptors were sampled from a man aged 50 or older with active or convalescent COVID-19. The CDR3 runs from the conserved cysteine through the conserved F or W. Fields, in order: clone size, D gene, J gene, V gene, CDR3 protein, CDR3 DNA. The D gene is left open where the match is weak. Not every row has a clone size; where given, it reads once, few, many or a size class.

clone_size: .
d_call: TRBD2
j_call: TRBJ2-3
v_call: TRBV24-1
cdr3_aa: CATSASTSGATDTQYF
cdr3_nt: TGTGCCACCAGTGCCTCGACTAGCGGGGCGACAGATACGCAGTATTTT

clone_size: .
d_call: TRBD1
j_call: TRBJ1-3
v_call: TRBV30
cdr3_aa: CAWSHPTGIGNTIYF
cdr3_nt: TGTGCCTGGAGTCATCCGACAGGGATAGGAAACACCATATATTTT

clone_size: .
d_call: TRBD1
j_call: TRBJ2-7
v_call: TRBV5-6
cdr3_aa: CASSSPRQGAYEQYF
cdr3_nt: TGTGCCAGCAGCTCACCACGGCAGGGGGCCTACGAGCAGTACTTC

clone_size: .
d_call: .
j_call: TRBJ2-7
v_call: TRBV6-6
cdr3_aa: CASSYSAASYEQYF
cdr3_nt: TGTGCCAGCAGTTACTCAGCTGCCTCCTACGAGCAGTACTTC

clone_size: .
d_call: TRBD1
j_call: TRBJ2-1
v_call: TRBV3-1/TRBV3-2
cdr3_aa: CASSQGTGAYNEQFF
cdr3_nt: TGTGCCAGCAGCCAAGGGACAGGGGCCTACAATGAGCAGTTCTTC

clone_size: .
d_call: .
j_call: TRBJ2-5
v_call: TRBV27
cdr3_aa: CASSPNQGVTQYF
cdr3_nt: TGTGCCAGCAGTCCGAACCAGGGTGTGACCCAGTACTTC

clone_size: .
d_call: .
j_call: TRBJ1-6
v_call: TRBV28
cdr3_aa: CASSPAGEERNSPLHF
cdr3_nt: TGTGCCAGCAGTCCAGCCGGGGAGGAGCGGAATTCACCCCTCCACTTT

clone_size: .
d_call: .
j_call: TRBJ2-5
v_call: TRBV3-1/TRBV3-2
cdr3_aa: CASSQEYTQYF
cdr3_nt: TGTGCCAGCAGCCAAGAGTATACCCAGTACTTC

clone_size: .
d_call: .
j_call: TRBJ1-1
v_call: TRBV27
cdr3_aa: CASSSYAGGGSTEAFF
cdr3_nt: TGTGCCAGCAGTTCCTATGCGGGGGGCGGTAGCACTGAAGCTTTCTTT

clone_size: .
d_call: TRBD1
j_call: TRBJ1-4
v_call: TRBV7-8
cdr3_aa: CASKIGQGSNEKLFF
cdr3_nt: TGTGCCAGCAAGATCGGACAGGGCTCTAATGAAAAACTGTTTTTT

clone_size: once
d_call: TRBD2
j_call: TRBJ2-1
v_call: TRBV7-6
cdr3_aa: CASSPGLAGNEQFF
cdr3_nt: TGTGCCAGCAGCCCCGGACTAGCGGGGAATGAGCAGTTCTTC

clone_size: .
d_call: .
j_call: TRBJ2-7
v_call: TRBV6-2/TRBV6-3
cdr3_aa: CASSYGGEQYF
cdr3_nt: TGTGCCAGCAGTTACGGAGGGGAGCAGTACTTC

clone_size: once
d_call: TRBD1
j_call: TRBJ1-1
v_call: TRBV6-1
cdr3_aa: CASSDRDRGTEAFF
cdr3_nt: TGTGCCAGCAGTGACCGGGACAGGGGCACTGAAGCTTTCTTT

clone_size: .
d_call: .
j_call: TRBJ2-1
v_call: TRBV2
cdr3_aa: CASSLGPSGEQFF
cdr3_nt: TGTGCCAGCAGTTTAGGACCCAGCGGTGAGCAGTTCTTC

clone_size: .
d_call: TRBD1
j_call: TRBJ2-7
v_call: TRBV15
cdr3_aa: CATSRERQGHEQYF
cdr3_nt: TGTGCCACCAGCAGAGAGCGACAGGGCCACGAGCAGTACTTC

clone_size: .
d_call: TRBD1
j_call: TRBJ1-5
v_call: TRBV30
cdr3_aa: CAWSVRGQGDQPQHF
cdr3_nt: TGTGCCTGGAGTGTACGAGGACAGGGTGATCAGCCCCAGCATTTT

clone_size: .
d_call: TRBD1
j_call: TRBJ2-2
v_call: TRBV6-1
cdr3_aa: CASSEGQGARGELFF
cdr3_nt: TGTGCCAGCAGTGAAGGGCAGGGGGCTCGTGGGGAGCTGTTTTTT